The source of this T cell receptor (beta chain) is a study of response to subunit inactivated influenza vaccine listed by TCRdb under 2018. Regarding the complete study: Deep quantitative T cell receptor repertoire profiling was used in the study to track responses to a trivalent subunit inactivated influenza vaccine.

This clonotype was seen at least ten times. Its antigen has not been determined. No base quality information exists; no much larger clone differs at one position. V is trimmed back by 6 bases and J by 1 base, and the junction contains 4 bases that no gene match accounts for. The CDR3 goes from the cysteine to the phenylalanine over 15 residues. The sequence is cut down to CDR3 DNA, 45 bases in frame from base 1. CDR1 is given as ENHRY and CDR2 as SYGVKD, both from the germline V gene. Results and caveats for the whole study, not just this receptor: It was suggested by the authors that each seasonal influenza vaccination may recruit only a limited number of new T cells.

Libraries were constructed by RT-PCR. Sequencing was carried out with an Illumina HiSeq 2500. TCRdb reprocessed the public reads (quality trimming at Q25 with fastp, clone calling with MiXCR) and kept in-frame beta chains. Records with the same CDR3 protein are collapsed into one entry carrying the most frequent genes and DNA. The sample table holds approximately 250,000 distinct CDR3 sequences, of which 12% were seen once. 7.8% of the sample goes to the ten largest clones. The rearranged segments are TRBV10-3 and TRBJ1-1, and TRBD1 matches 11 of the central bases. This material consisted of non-naive T cells sorted from PBMCs, taken around two weeks before vaccination. Per the publication, the cell subset or site label means: memory T cell fraction. The source is a man aged 45-60 years who received an inactivated influenza vaccine. Donor details come from another sample of the same person, matched by shared clones. The DNA reads as follows: TGTGCCATCAGAGGGACAGGGGGGTGGAACACTGAAGCTTTCTTT. It translates as CAIRGTGGWNTEAFF.